This T cell receptor beta chain appears in the sequencing data of a study of chemoradiotherapy in HPV16-positive cancers. Study results and limitations: Functional assays defining HPV-specific T cells used only two HPV16-positive patients.

TCRdb keeps only in-frame clones here, not all; method: immunoSEQ multiplex PCR. The sample contains some 27,000 clones, around 94% of which appear only once. Trimming at V came to 2 bases and at J to 4 bases, leaving 7 bases not matched to a gene. The V gene's germline CDR1 is SGHTA and CDR2 FQGNSA. The CDR3 runs 16 residues. A remark on this clone: Its antigen is not identified.

The TCR sequence derives from a human donor with HPV-associated anogenital cancer. The sample consisted of blood, taken from a patient who underwent chemoradiotherapy. This chain uses TRBV7-2 with TRBJ2-1; 8 nucleotides align to TRBD2. The CDR3 sequence is CASSLLGGGLYNEQFF. CDR3 bases: TGTGCCAGCAGCTTACTGGGCGGGGGGCTTTACAATGAGCAGTTCTTC. The full variable domain, in which reference TRBV7-2 and TRBJ2-1 provide the parts outside the CDR3, is GAGVSQSPSNKVTEKGKDVELRCDPISGHTALYWYRQSLGQGLEFLIYFQGNSAPDKSGLPSDRFSAERTGGSVSTLTIQRTQQEDSAVYLCASSLLGGGLYNEQFFGPGTRLTVL.